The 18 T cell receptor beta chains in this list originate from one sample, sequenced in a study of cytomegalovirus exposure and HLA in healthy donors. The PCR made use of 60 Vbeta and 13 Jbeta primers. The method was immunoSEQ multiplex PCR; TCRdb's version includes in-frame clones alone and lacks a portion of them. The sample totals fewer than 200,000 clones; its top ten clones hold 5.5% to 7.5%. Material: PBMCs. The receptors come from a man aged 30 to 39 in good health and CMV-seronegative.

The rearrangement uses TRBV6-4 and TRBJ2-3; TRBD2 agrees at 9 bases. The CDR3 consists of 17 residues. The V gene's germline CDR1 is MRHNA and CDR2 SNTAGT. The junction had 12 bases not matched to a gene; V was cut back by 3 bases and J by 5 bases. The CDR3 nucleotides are TGTGCCAGCAGTGAACGTGGAGGCGGGGGGGCGCTAGATACGCAGTATTTT. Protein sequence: CASSERGGGGALDTQYF.

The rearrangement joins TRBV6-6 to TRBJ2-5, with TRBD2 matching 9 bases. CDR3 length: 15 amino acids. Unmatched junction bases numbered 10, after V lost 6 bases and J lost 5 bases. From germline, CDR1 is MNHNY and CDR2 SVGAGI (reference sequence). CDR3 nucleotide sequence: TGTGCCAGCAGCGGGCTAGCGGGAATTGGGGAGACCCAGTACTTC. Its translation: CASSGLAGIGETQYF.

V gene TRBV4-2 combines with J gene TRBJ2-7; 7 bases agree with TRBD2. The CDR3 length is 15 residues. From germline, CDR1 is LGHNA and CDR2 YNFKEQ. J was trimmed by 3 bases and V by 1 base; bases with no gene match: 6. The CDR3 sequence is CASSQGDYTLYEQYF. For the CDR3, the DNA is TGTGCCAGCAGCCAAGGGGACTATACTCTCTACGAGCAGTACTTC.

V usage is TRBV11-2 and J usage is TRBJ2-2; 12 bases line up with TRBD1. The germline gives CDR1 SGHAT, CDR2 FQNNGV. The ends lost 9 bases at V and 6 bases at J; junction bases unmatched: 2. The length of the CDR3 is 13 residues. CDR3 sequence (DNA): TGTGCCAGTCGGGACAGGGGGCCCGGGGAGCTGTTTTTT. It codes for CASRDRGPGELFF.

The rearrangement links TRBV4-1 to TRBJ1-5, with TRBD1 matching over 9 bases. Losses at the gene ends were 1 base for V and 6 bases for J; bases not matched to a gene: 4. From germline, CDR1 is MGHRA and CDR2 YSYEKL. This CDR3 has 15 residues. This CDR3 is CASSQVGTGLQPQHF. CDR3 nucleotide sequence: TGCGCCAGCAGCCAAGTTGGGACAGGGCTTCAGCCCCAGCATTTT.

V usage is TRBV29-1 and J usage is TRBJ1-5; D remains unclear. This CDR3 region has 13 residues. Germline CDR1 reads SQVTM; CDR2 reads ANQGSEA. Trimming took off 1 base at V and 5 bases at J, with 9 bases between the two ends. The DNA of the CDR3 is TGCAGCGTTGAAGGGACTGCCCATCAGCCCCAGCATTTT. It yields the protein CSVEGTAHQPQHF.

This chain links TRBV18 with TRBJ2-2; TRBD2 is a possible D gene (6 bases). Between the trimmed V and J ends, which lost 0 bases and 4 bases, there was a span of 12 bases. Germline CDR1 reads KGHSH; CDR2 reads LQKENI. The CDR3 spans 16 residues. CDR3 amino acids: CASSPPRGVATGELFF. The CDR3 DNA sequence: TGTGCCAGCTCACCACCGCGCGGGGTAGCCACCGGGGAGCTGTTTTTT.

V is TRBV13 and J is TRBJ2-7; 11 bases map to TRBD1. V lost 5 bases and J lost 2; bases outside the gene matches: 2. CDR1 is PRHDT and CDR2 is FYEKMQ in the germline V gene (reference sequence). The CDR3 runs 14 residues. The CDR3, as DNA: TGTGCCAGCAGCACGGGACAGGGGGCCTACGAGCAGTACTTC. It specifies CASSTGQGAYEQYF.

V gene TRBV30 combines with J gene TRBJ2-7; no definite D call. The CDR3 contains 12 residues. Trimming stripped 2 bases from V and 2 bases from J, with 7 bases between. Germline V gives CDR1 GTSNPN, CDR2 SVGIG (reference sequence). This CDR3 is CAWSTQTYEQYF. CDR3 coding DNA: TGTGCCTGGAGTACACAAACCTACGAGCAGTACTTC.

This chain's CDR3 is CASSQDRAGENEQFF. In DNA form, the CDR3 reads TGCGCCAGCAGCCAAGATCGGGCAGGGGAGAACGAGCAGTTCTTC. The chain carries TRBV4-3 and TRBJ2-1; TRBD1 is a possible D gene (6 bases). V dropped 0 bases and J dropped 10 bases, with 16 bases sitting between them. CDR3 length: 15 amino acids. Germline CDR1 LGHNA, CDR2 YSLEER.

Written as DNA, the CDR3 is TGTGCCAGCAGTGCGACAGGGGGCGGCCCTGGATCCTACGAGCAGTACTTC. This translates into CASSATGGGPGSYEQYF. The V gene is TRBV6-1, the J gene TRBJ2-7; 10 nucleotides align to TRBD1. The CDR3 totals 17 residues. V gave up 4 bases and J gave up 1 base; unmatched junction bases: 10. Germline loops: CDR1 MNHNS, CDR2 SASEGT.

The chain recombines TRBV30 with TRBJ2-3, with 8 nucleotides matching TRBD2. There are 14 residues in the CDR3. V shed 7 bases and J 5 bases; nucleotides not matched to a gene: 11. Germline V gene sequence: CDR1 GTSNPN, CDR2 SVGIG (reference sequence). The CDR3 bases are TGTGCCTCGCGTACTAGCGGTCTGGGAGATACGCAGTATTTT. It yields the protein CASRTSGLGDTQYF. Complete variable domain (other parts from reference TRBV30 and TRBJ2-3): SQTIHQWPATLVQPVGSPLSLECTVEGTSNPNLYWYRQAAGRGLQLLFYSVGIGQISSEVPQNLSASRPQDRQFILSSKKLLLSDSGFYLCASRTSGLGDTQYFGPGTRLTVL.

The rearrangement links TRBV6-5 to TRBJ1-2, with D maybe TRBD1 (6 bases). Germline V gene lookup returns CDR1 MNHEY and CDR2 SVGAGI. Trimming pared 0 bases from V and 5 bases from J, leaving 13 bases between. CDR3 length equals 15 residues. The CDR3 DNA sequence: TGTGCCAGCAGTTACTCGATAGAGGGGGGGTATGGCTACACCTTC. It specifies CASSYSIEGGYGYTF.

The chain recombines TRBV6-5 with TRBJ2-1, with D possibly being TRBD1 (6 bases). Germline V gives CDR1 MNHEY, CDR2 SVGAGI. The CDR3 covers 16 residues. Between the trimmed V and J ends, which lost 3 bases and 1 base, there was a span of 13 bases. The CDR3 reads CASSYSGEGSYNEQFF. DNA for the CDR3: TGTGCCAGCAGTTATTCAGGGGAAGGTTCCTACAATGAGCAGTTCTTC.

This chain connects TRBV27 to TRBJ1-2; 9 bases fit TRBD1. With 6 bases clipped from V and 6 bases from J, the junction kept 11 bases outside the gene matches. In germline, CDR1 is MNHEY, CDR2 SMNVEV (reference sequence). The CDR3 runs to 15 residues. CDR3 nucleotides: TGTGCCAGCAGCAACCCCGGGACAGGGCTCCATGGCTACACCTTC. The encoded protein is CASSNPGTGLHGYTF.

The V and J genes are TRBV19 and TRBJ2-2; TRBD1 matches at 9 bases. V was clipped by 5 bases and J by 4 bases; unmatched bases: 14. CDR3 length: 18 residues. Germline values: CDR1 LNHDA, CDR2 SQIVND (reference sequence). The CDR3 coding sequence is TGTGCCAGTAGTTCTCCCCCCGGGACAGGGAGAAGCACCGGGGAGCTGTTTTTT. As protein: CASSSPPGTGRSTGELFF.

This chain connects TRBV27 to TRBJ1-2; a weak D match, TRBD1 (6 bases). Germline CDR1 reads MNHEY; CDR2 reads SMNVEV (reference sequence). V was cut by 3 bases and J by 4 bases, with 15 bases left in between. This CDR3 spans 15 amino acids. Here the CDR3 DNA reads TGTGCCAGCAGTTTGTCGCAGGGGCCCTCCTATGGCTACACCTTC. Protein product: CASSLSQGPSYGYTF.

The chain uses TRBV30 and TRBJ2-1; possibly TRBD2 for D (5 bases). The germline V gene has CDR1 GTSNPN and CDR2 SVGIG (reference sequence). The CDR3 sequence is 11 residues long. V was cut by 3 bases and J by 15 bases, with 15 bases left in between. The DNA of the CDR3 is TGTGCCTGGAGAAGCGGACTTTTTCTGTTCTTC. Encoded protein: CAWRSGLFLFF.